Listed below are T cell receptor beta chains from one sample, sequenced in a study of T-cell memory formation after mild COVID-19. TCRdb recomputed calls from the 5' RACE reads with MiXCR, one row per CDR3 protein. The table lists around 300,000 distinct CDR3 sequences, about an eighth of them singletons. The source material was PBMCs or a T cell subset sorted from them (not recorded which). The receptors were sampled from a man younger than 30 who had mild COVID-19 (a few samples of this study predate the infection). Cell type and time point are not known. Both conserved end residues are part of each CDR3. A D gene is named only where the DNA matches it firmly. Part of the rows lack a size; the others show once, few, many or a class for expanded clones.

V: TRBV15
D: NA
size: few
J: TRBJ1-1
DNA: TGTGCCACCAGCACGACAGTGACGGTCACTGAAGCTTTCTTT
CDR3: CATSTTVTVTEAFF

V: TRBV7-3
D: NA
size: few
J: TRBJ2-3
DNA: TGTGCCAGCAGCCCCGGGGGACAGAAGGTCACAGATACGCAGTATTTT
CDR3: CASSPGGQKVTDTQYF

V: TRBV7-9
D: NA
size: NA
J: TRBJ2-3
DNA: TGTGCCAGCAGCCTTACCCGAGCGGAGAGCACAGATACGCAGTATTTT
CDR3: CASSLTRAESTDTQYF

V: TRBV6-1
D: TRBD1
size: NA
J: TRBJ1-1
DNA: TGTGCCAGCAGTGAGGACAGGAAAAACACTGAAGCTTTCTTT
CDR3: CASSEDRKNTEAFF

V: TRBV7-2
D: NA
size: NA
J: TRBJ1-6
DNA: TGTGCCAGCCGTGACAGCCATAATTCACCCCTCCACTTT
CDR3: CASRDSHNSPLHF

V: TRBV6-2/TRBV6-3
D: NA
size: NA
J: TRBJ2-7
DNA: TGTGCCAGCACTGTAGGGGCCGCCTACGAGCAGTACTTC
CDR3: CASTVGAAYEQYF

V: TRBV3-1
D: TRBD1
size: few
J: TRBJ2-3
DNA: TGTGCCAGCAGCCTTCGGACAGGGGGGACGGCAGATACGCAGTATTTT
CDR3: CASSLRTGGTADTQYF

V: TRBV28
D: NA
size: few
J: TRBJ1-2
DNA: TGTGCCAGCACCCTTGGGGGTGATGGCTATGGCTACACCTTC
CDR3: CASTLGGDGYGYTF

V: TRBV20-1
D: TRBD1
size: NA
J: TRBJ2-1
DNA: TGCAGTGCTCCCAACCGGGACAGGGGCTACAATGAGCAGTTCTTC
CDR3: CSAPNRDRGYNEQFF

V: TRBV4-3
D: NA
size: NA
J: TRBJ2-2
DNA: TGCGCCAGCAGCCAGAACCATCGTCGCGTCGGGGAGCTGTTTTTT
CDR3: CASSQNHRRVGELFF

V: TRBV7-2
D: NA
size: few
J: TRBJ2-6
DNA: TGTGCCAGCAGCCCCGTCGTCTCCGACGTCCTGACTTTC
CDR3: CASSPVVSDVLTF

V: TRBV15
D: NA
size: NA
J: TRBJ1-6
DNA: TGTGCCACCAGCAGAGATCTCGCGGGGGCGCCCCTCCACTTT
CDR3: CATSRDLAGAPLHF

V: TRBV6-5
D: TRBD1
size: NA
J: TRBJ2-6
DNA: TGTGCCAGCAGTTACAACAACGCGCCCGGGACAGCGAACTCTGGGGCCAACGTCCTGACTTTC
CDR3: CASSYNNAPGTANSGANVLTF

V: TRBV19
D: NA
size: few
J: TRBJ1-1
DNA: TGTGCCAGTAGTATCGACAGATCCCTTGGTGAGGCTTTCTTT
CDR3: CASSIDRSLGEAFF

V: TRBV2
D: TRBD1
size: NA
J: TRBJ1-5
DNA: TGTGCCAGCAGTGCGACAGGGAGTCAGCCCCAGCATTTT
CDR3: CASSATGSQPQHF

V: TRBV12-3/TRBV12-4
D: NA
size: many
J: TRBJ2-7
DNA: TGTGCCAGCAGTTTACAGGGGAGGCACGAGCAGTACTTC
CDR3: CASSLQGRHEQYF

V: TRBV7-9
D: NA
size: NA
J: TRBJ1-2
DNA: TGTGCCAGCAGCTTTGGACAGTACTATGGCTACACCTTC
CDR3: CASSFGQYYGYTF

V: TRBV7-3
D: NA
size: many
J: TRBJ2-2
DNA: TGTGCCAGCAGCTTATGGGCGGGACACCCCCGGGGGACCGGGGAGCTGTTTTTT
CDR3: CASSLWAGHPRGTGELFF

V: TRBV2
D: NA
size: NA
J: TRBJ2-6
DNA: TGTGCCAGCAGTGAAGCTCGCTCTGGGGCCAACGTCCTGACTTTC
CDR3: CASSEARSGANVLTF

V: TRBV4-1
D: NA
size: few
J: TRBJ2-3
DNA: TGCGCCAGCAGCCAATATTTGGATACGCAGTATTTT
CDR3: CASSQYLDTQYF

V: TRBV29-1
D: TRBD1
size: NA
J: TRBJ2-3
DNA: TGCAGCGTTGAAGACTACAGGGGGCGCGACACAGATACGCAGTATTTT
CDR3: CSVEDYRGRDTDTQYF

V: TRBV20-1
D: NA
size: few
J: TRBJ2-7
DNA: TGCAGTGCTAGAGCTGCTCAGGGCGACGAGCAGTACTTC
CDR3: CSARAAQGDEQYF

V: TRBV2
D: NA
size: NA
J: TRBJ1-4
DNA: TGTGCCAGCAAGATCCCCACAGGGGAAAAACTGTTTTTT
CDR3: CASKIPTGEKLFF

V: TRBV5-5
D: NA
size: few
J: TRBJ2-7
DNA: TGTGCCAGTACCCGGGACACCTACTACGAGCAGTACTTC
CDR3: CASTRDTYYEQYF

V: TRBV4-1
D: NA
size: few
J: TRBJ2-7
DNA: TGCGCCAGCAGCCAGGAAATCCCGATTCTCTACGAGCAGTACTTC
CDR3: CASSQEIPILYEQYF

V: TRBV6-5
D: TRBD1
size: few
J: TRBJ1-5
DNA: TGTGCCAGCAAGACAGGGCATCAGCCCCAGCATTTT
CDR3: CASKTGHQPQHF

V: TRBV18
D: TRBD2
size: few
J: TRBJ2-5
DNA: TGTGCCAGCTCACCGAGTAGCGGGGTCTGGGAGACCCAGTACTTC
CDR3: CASSPSSGVWETQYF

V: TRBV10-3
D: NA
size: few
J: TRBJ2-1
DNA: TGTGCCATCAGTGTTCAGCCCAATGAGCAGTTCTTC
CDR3: CAISVQPNEQFF

V: TRBV5-1
D: TRBD1
size: few
J: TRBJ2-1
DNA: TGCGCCAGCGCCCACCTGGGACAGGATTTGCGGGGATCTTACAATGAGCAGTTCTTC
CDR3: CASAHLGQDLRGSYNEQFF

V: TRBV7-4
D: TRBD1
size: few
J: TRBJ1-6
DNA: TGTGCCAGCAATAATCCGGGACAGTGGCCTCGGCCCCTCCACTTT
CDR3: CASNNPGQWPRPLHF